A single sample gave rise to the 11 T cell receptor beta chains below, sequenced in a study of OX40 agonist ivuxolimab in advanced cancers. Assay: immunoSEQ multiplex PCR; the TCRdb copy retains only in-frame clones and omits some. Of approximately 70,000 clones detected, 85% to 90% appear once; the ten largest clones hold approximately 2.1%. Sequencing was performed on CD4+ or CD8+ T cells sorted from blood, taken in a trial of the OX40 agonist ivuxolimab. Every receptor here comes from an adult with an advanced solid tumor such as melanoma, head and neck, liver or kidney cancer.

CDR3 in amino acids: CASSDRDRGETQYF. The CDR3 DNA is TGTGCCAGCAGCGATAGGGACAGGGGAGAGACCCAGTACTTC. The chain is built from TRBV11-1 and TRBJ2-5; 10 bases line up with TRBD1. The length of the CDR3 is 14 residues. Germline V gene lookup returns CDR1 SGHAT and CDR2 FQDESV (reference sequence). With 5 bases clipped from V and 4 bases from J, the junction kept 4 bases outside the gene matches.

V usage is TRBV19 and J usage is TRBJ2-1; weak D call: TRBD2 (5 bases). Trimming stripped 3 bases from V and 12 bases from J, with 12 bases between. CDR1 is LNHDA and CDR2 is SQIVND in the germline V gene (reference sequence). This CDR3 has 12 residues. CDR3 nucleotide sequence: TGTGCCAGTAGTATCAAGGGCGGGTGGCAGTTCTTC. Amino acid sequence: CASSIKGGWQFF.

As concerns this clone: At one of its ends the junction is not consistent with the germline gene, which may arise from a read error. This rearrangement joins TRBV28 to TRBJ2-3, with D perhaps matching TRBD2 (5 bases). The CDR3 spans 14 residues. Germline loops: CDR1 MDHEN, CDR2 SYDVKM. The CDR3 protein is CASSLSGSRDTQYF. The CDR3 region has the DNA TGTGCCAGCAGTTTATCTGGGAGCAGAGATACGCAGTATTTT.

The genes are TRBV7-2 and TRBJ2-1; 7 bases align to TRBD1. CDR1 and CDR2 from the germline V gene are SGHTA and FQGNSA. The CDR3 consists of 15 residues. The ends lost 4 bases at V and 8 bases at J; junction bases unmatched: 11. CDR3 nucleotide sequence: TGTGCCAGCAGCTCGTCCGCGACAGGGTTGGATGAGCAGTTCTTC. Its protein product is CASSSSATGLDEQFF.

The chain recombines TRBV7-6 with TRBJ1-4; TRBD1 might be the D (6 bases). The CDR3 spans 17 residues. Germline loops: CDR1 SGHVS, CDR2 FNYEAQ. The V and J ends lost 5 bases and 0 bases respectively, with 16 bases between them. Written as DNA, the CDR3 is TGTGCCAGCAGCCAAGGGGGGGCTTCAGCAACTAATGAAAAACTGTTTTTT. Protein product: CASSQGGASATNEKLFF.

This chain joins TRBV5-4 and TRBJ2-7; D is possibly TRBD1 or TRBD2 (5 bases each). The CDR3 runs to 16 residues. V lost 0 bases to trimming and J lost 7 bases, with 20 bases between them. The germline V gene encodes CDR1 SGHNT and CDR2 YYREEE (reference sequence). The CDR3 sequence: CASSLDPGLTLDEQYF. The CDR3 DNA reads as TGTGCCAGCAGCTTGGACCCGGGGCTGACTTTGGATGAGCAGTACTTC. The variable domain in full, with the rest retrieved from reference TRBV5-4 and TRBJ2-7, is ETGVTQSPTHLIKTRGQQVTLRCSSQSGHNTVSWYQQALGQGPQFIFQYYREEENGRGNFPPRFSGLQFPNYSSELNVNALELDDSALYLCASSLDPGLTLDEQYFGPGTRLTVT.

J is TRBJ1-1 and V is TRBV10-3, with D perhaps matching TRBD1 (5 bases). The CDR3 is 14 residues long. CDR1 and CDR2 (germline): ENHRY, SYGVKD. The V gene lost 5 bases and the J gene lost 1 base, with 11 bases spanning the gap. CDR3 DNA sequence: TGTGCCATCAGTTGGGACCAGCCGAACACTGAAGCTTTCTTT. Amino acid sequence: CAISWDQPNTEAFF.

The V call is TRBV19, the J call TRBJ2-1; TRBD2 is a possible D gene (6 bases). Germline V gives CDR1 LNHDA, CDR2 SQIVND (reference sequence). Trimming removed 0 bases at V and 7 bases at J, with 13 bases between. The CDR3 sequence is 15 residues long. CDR3 DNA sequence: TGTGCCAGTAGTATAGACCGGGACTGGGGTAATGAGCAGTTCTTC. Its protein product is CASSIDRDWGNEQFF.

This clone was detected once. This chain uses TRBV18 with TRBJ1-5, with 8 bases aligning to TRBD1. In germline, CDR1 is KGHSH, CDR2 LQKENI. The trim removed 6 bases at V and 5 bases at J, leaving 3 bases unmatched. This CDR3 contains 13 residues. The CDR3 DNA reads as TGTGCCAGCTCGCAGGGGGCGGATCAGCCCCAGCATTTT. The encoded protein is CASSQGADQPQHF.

V gene TRBV7-2 combines with J gene TRBJ2-3; D remains ambiguous. The CDR3 length is 12 residues. Per the germline V gene, CDR1 is SGHTA and CDR2 is FQGNSA. The germline V and J ends were trimmed by 1 base and 6 bases, with 5 bases remaining between them. CDR3 DNA sequence: TGTGCCAGCAGCTTAGTAGGGGATACGCAGTATTTT. This codes for CASSLVGDTQYF.

The V and J genes are TRBV28 and TRBJ2-7, with D possibly matching TRBD2 (6 bases). The ends were cut back, 7 bases at V and 2 bases at J, with 12 bases in the middle. The length of the CDR3 is 13 residues. Per germline, CDR1 MDHEN and CDR2 SYDVKM. The DNA for the CDR3 is TGTGCCAGCACTATCAGGACTACCTACGAGCAGTACTTC. Protein sequence: CASTIRTTYEQYF.